This entry concerns a single T cell receptor beta chain. The data derive from a study of blood T cell repertoires in COVID-19. Germline V lookup: CDR1 SGHKS, CDR2 YYEKEE (reference sequence). The CDR3 is 17 residues long. Trimming at V came to 4 bases and at J to 6 bases, leaving 13 bases not matched to a gene. In the authors' workflow: Nucleated cell number was recorded as an estimate derived from reference gene primer amplification. TCRdb keeps only in-frame clones here, not all; method: immunoSEQ multiplex PCR. V and J calls and clone size are those listed in that table; D and trimming were worked out from the DNA. This sample has 210,000 or so clones; around 80% occur once, and the top ten carry approximately 12%.

Source material: peripheral blood. This receptor was taken from a woman in her 40s with acute or convalescent COVID-19. The chain has TRBV5-5 and TRBJ2-2; 9 nucleotides line up with TRBD1. This CDR3 reads CASSPGTGKLPSGELFF. The CDR3 DNA is TGTGCCAGCAGCCCTGGGACAGGGAAACTCCCGTCCGGGGAGCTGTTTTTT.